These 25 T cell receptor beta chains were all obtained from the same sample, sequenced in a study of blood T cell repertoires in COVID-19. The repertoire was sequenced with immunoSEQ multiplex PCR; TCRdb's copy has only in-frame clones and lacks some. The table shows about 140,000 clones, with about nine tenths occurring only once. Sequencing was performed on peripheral blood. The receptors shown here come from a human donor in a cohort sampled during active COVID-19.

V gene TRBV5-8 combines with J gene TRBJ2-2; no firm D call. Between the trimmed V and J ends, which lost 0 bases and 1 base, there was a span of 10 bases. Germline V lookup: CDR1 SGHTS, CDR2 YDEGEE. The CDR3 has 16 amino acids. DNA of the CDR3: TGTGCCAGCAGCTTGGAGCCAGGATTGAACACCGGGGAGCTGTTTTTT. Its translation is CASSLEPGLNTGELFF. Full variable domain (remainder filled in from reference TRBV5-8 and TRBJ2-2): EAGVTQSPTHLIKTRGQQATLRCSPISGHTSVYWYQQALGLGLQFLLWYDEGEERNRGNFPPRFSGRQFPNYSSELNVNALELEDSALYLCASSLEPGLNTGELFFGEGSRLTVL.

To note about this clone: A read error may produce the germline difference seen at one junction end. V and J are TRBV27 and TRBJ1-6, with no clear D. Germline-derived CDR1 and CDR2 are MNHEY and SMNVEV (reference sequence). The CDR3 extends over 8 amino acids. CDR3 in amino acids: CFNSPLHF. The CDR3, as DNA: TGCTTCAATTCACCCCTCCACTTT.

This chain connects TRBV7-4 to TRBJ1-4; possibly TRBD1 for D (6 bases). Germline CDR1 and CDR2: SGHVT and SQSDAQ. The CDR3 consists of 18 residues. The V end lost 5 bases, the J end lost 4 bases, and 23 bases lay between the germline ends. This CDR3 is CASSPRGICGERNEKLFF. The CDR3, as DNA: TGTGCCAGCAGCCCAAGGGGGATTTGTGGGGAGCGTAATGAAAAACTGTTTTTT.

The chain joins TRBV27 to TRBJ2-6; D possibly corresponds to TRBD1 (6 bases). The CDR3 has 17 residues. V gave up 3 bases and J gave up 4 bases, with 16 bases separating them. Germline V gene lookup returns CDR1 MNHEY and CDR2 SMNVEV (reference sequence). The CDR3: CASSFLGAGAGANVLTF. CDR3 coding DNA: TGTGCCAGCAGTTTCTTAGGGGCAGGGGCAGGGGCCAACGTCCTGACTTTC.

The gene calls are TRBV5-1 and TRBJ1-1; TRBD1 matches at 7 bases. The CDR3 is made up of 14 amino acids. CDR1 and CDR2 from the germline V gene are SGHRS and YFSETQ. J was trimmed by 1 base and V by 4 bases; bases with no gene match: 4. The CDR3 DNA sequence: TGCGCCAGCAGCCGGGACAGCAGGAACACTGAAGCTTTCTTT. This gives the protein CASSRDSRNTEAFF.

The gene calls are TRBV7-9 and TRBJ2-7; the match to TRBD1 covers 9 bases. This CDR3 is 15 amino acids long. Germline-derived CDR1 and CDR2 are SEHNR and FQNEAQ (reference sequence). J was trimmed by 0 bases and V by 5 bases; bases with no gene match: 5. The CDR3 nucleotides read TGTGCCAGCAGCCGGGACAGGGTAAGCTCCTACGAGCAGTACTTC. Amino acid sequence: CASSRDRVSSYEQYF.

V is TRBV9 and J is TRBJ2-2; weak D call: TRBD1 (6 bases). CDR3 length equals 15 residues. From germline, CDR1 is SGDLS and CDR2 YYNGEE. The V end lost 0 bases, the J end lost 2 bases, and 8 bases lay between the germline ends. The DNA for the CDR3 is TGTGCCAGCAGCGTAGGGGGGCAAAACACCGGGGAGCTGTTTTTT. This translates into CASSVGGQNTGELFF.

The gene calls are TRBV13 and TRBJ2-7; the match to TRBD2 covers 8 bases. Germline trimming cut 5 bases from V and 0 bases from J; bases unmatched to any gene: 3. This CDR3 is built from 14 residues. Per the germline V gene, CDR1 is PRHDT and CDR2 is FYEKMQ (reference sequence). This chain's CDR3 is CASSPTSGSYEQYF. Here the CDR3 DNA reads TGTGCCAGCAGCCCCACTAGCGGCTCCTACGAGCAGTACTTC.

This clone has only one observation. V usage is TRBV10-3 and J usage is TRBJ2-6; 10 positions agree with TRBD1. CDR3 length: 17 residues. V shed 2 bases and J 2 bases; nucleotides not matched to a gene: 3. From germline, CDR1 is ENHRY and CDR2 SYGVKD. The CDR3 DNA reads TGTGCCATCAGTGAGCGACAGGGGGCAACTGGGGCCAACGTCCTGACTTTC. Encoded protein: CAISERQGATGANVLTF.

The chain links TRBV29-1 to TRBJ2-5; TRBD1 might be the D (6 bases). The CDR3 consists of 15 residues. V lost 7 bases and J 1 base, leaving 19 bases between the germline ends. Germline CDR1 reads SQVTM; CDR2 reads ANQGSEA. Here the CDR3 reads CSATPRDTIQETQYF. For the CDR3, the DNA is TGCAGCGCAACCCCCCGGGACACGATCCAAGAGACCCAGTACTTC.

The V and J genes are TRBV5-1 and TRBJ1-4; TRBD1 aligns across 8 bases. Trimming at V came to 4 bases and at J to 7 bases, leaving 6 bases not matched to a gene. There are 14 residues in the CDR3. The V gene's germline CDR1 is SGHRS and CDR2 YFSETQ. Here the CDR3 reads CASSPDREGEKLFF. In DNA form, the CDR3 reads TGCGCCAGCAGCCCGGACAGGGAGGGTGAAAAACTGTTTTTT. The full variable domain, with the rest looked up from reference TRBV5-1 and TRBJ1-4, is KAGVTQTPRYLIKTRGQQVTLSCSPISGHRSVSWYQQTPGQGLQFLFEYFSETQRNKGNFPGRFSGRQFSNSRSEMNVSTLELGDSALYLCASSPDREGEKLFFGSGTQLSVL.

The CDR3, as DNA: TGTGCCAGCAGCCAAGAGGAGGCGAACAGGGGCGGAAATCAGCCCCAGCATTTT. It is translated as CASSQEEANRGGNQPQHF. The V gene is TRBV4-2, the J gene TRBJ1-5, with 7 bases that match TRBD1. Losses at the gene ends were 0 bases for V and 4 bases for J; bases not matched to a gene: 12. This CDR3 has 18 residues. In germline, CDR1 is LGHNA, CDR2 YNFKEQ.

V is TRBV14 and J is TRBJ1-6; D is possibly TRBD1 (5 bases). CDR3 length: 15 amino acids. Germline lookup yields CDR1 SGHDN and CDR2 FVKESK. V was clipped by 4 bases and J by 2 bases, with 9 bases between them. The CDR3 nucleotides are TGTGCCAGCAGCCTTACAGGAACCTATAATTCACCCCTCCACTTT. It translates to CASSLTGTYNSPLHF.

Here the CDR3 reads CASSTRPGNTGELFF. The DNA of the CDR3 is TGTGCCAGCAGCACCCGCCCAGGTAACACCGGGGAGCTGTTTTTT. This chain connects TRBV3-1 (or the pseudogene TRBV3-2) to TRBJ2-2; D uncertain. Germline CDR1 reads LGHDT; CDR2 reads YNNKEL (reference sequence). CDR3 length: 15 residues. V lost 5 bases and J lost 2, with 12 bases in between.

V gene TRBV5-4 combines with J gene TRBJ2-5; 7 bases align to TRBD1. The CDR3 totals 14 residues. J was trimmed by 2 bases and V by 4 bases; bases with no gene match: 5. Germline CDR1 and CDR2: SGHNT and YYREEE (reference sequence). The CDR3 is CASSAGTEQETQYF. The CDR3, as DNA: TGTGCCAGCAGCGCCGGGACAGAGCAAGAGACCCAGTACTTC.

This chain joins TRBV6-2 or TRBV6-3 and TRBJ1-6; 7 bases align to TRBD1. The CDR3 consists of 14 residues. Germline assignment: CDR1 MNHEY and CDR2 SVGEGT. V was clipped by 6 bases and J by 9 bases; unmatched bases: 8. The CDR3 DNA is TGTGCCAGCAGCCCCCGGGCAGGGGGTTCACCCCTCCACTTT. This gives the protein CASSPRAGGSPLHF.

The CDR3 here is CASSEEVRDRAYNEQFF. The CDR3 nucleotides are TGTGCCAGCAGTGAAGAGGTCCGGGACAGGGCCTACAATGAGCAGTTCTTC. The chain combines TRBV6-1 with TRBJ2-1; TRBD1 matches at 9 bases. Germline-derived CDR1 and CDR2 are MNHNS and SASEGT. The CDR3 spans 17 residues. J gave up 2 bases and V 1 base, and 6 bases lay outside the gene matches.

The chain joins TRBV7-6 to TRBJ1-2; 8 nucleotides match TRBD1. CDR3 length: 15 residues. Germline CDR1 reads SGHVS; CDR2 reads FNYEAQ. V shed 1 base, J shed 6 bases, and the junction held 7 bases outside the gene matches. In DNA form, the CDR3 reads TGTGCCAGCAGCTTAGGGCCTCAGGGGGCGAATGGCTACACCTTC. It is translated as CASSLGPQGANGYTF.

The chain uses TRBV29-1 and TRBJ1-5; D is uncertain. Trimming cost V 4 bases and J 0 bases, with 7 bases left between them. The germline V gene has CDR1 SQVTM and CDR2 ANQGSEA. The CDR3 length is 13 residues. This CDR3 is CSVVVGSNQPQHF. In DNA, the CDR3 is TGCAGCGTTGTGGTCGGTAGCAATCAGCCCCAGCATTTT.

CDR3 residues: CAWSLQGNEQFF. CDR3 DNA: TGTGCCTGGAGTTTACAGGGGAATGAGCAGTTCTTC. V usage is TRBV30 and J usage is TRBJ2-1, with 7 bases identical to TRBD1. Looked up from germline, CDR1 is GTSNPN and CDR2 is SVGIG (reference sequence). With V trimmed by 2 bases and J by 7 bases, 2 bases remained unmatched. This CDR3 has 12 residues.

Only a few counts were recorded for this clone. The chain employs TRBV4-2 and TRBJ1-1, with TRBD1 matching over 7 bases. Germline V lookup: CDR1 LGHNA, CDR2 YNFKEQ. V lost 1 base, J lost 4 bases, and 15 bases stayed unmatched. CDR3 length: 18 amino acids. This chain's CDR3 is CASSQVPGQADLGTEAFF. Here the CDR3 DNA reads TGTGCCAGCAGCCAAGTTCCCGGACAGGCGGATCTAGGCACTGAAGCTTTCTTT.

This clone was counted between two and nine times. The rearrangement links TRBV7-9 to TRBJ1-5; TRBD1 is a possible D gene (5 bases). V gave up 2 bases and J gave up 6 bases, with 8 bases separating them. From germline, CDR1 is SEHNR and CDR2 FQNEAQ (reference sequence). CDR3 length: 13 residues. The CDR3 sequence is CASSLSGGQPQHF. The CDR3 nucleotides are TGTGCCAGCAGCTTATCGGGGGGTCAGCCCCAGCATTTT. The variable domain in full, completed from reference TRBV7-9 and TRBJ1-5, reads DTGVSQNPRHKITKRGQNVTFRCDPISEHNRLYWYRQTLGQGPEFLTYFQNEAQLEKSRLLSDRFSAERPKGSFSTLEIQRTEQGDSAMYLCASSLSGGQPQHFGDGTRLSIL.

This chain joins TRBV4-3 and TRBJ1-1; TRBD1 aligns across 7 bases. Per the germline V gene, CDR1 is LGHNA and CDR2 is YSLEER. The junction had 5 bases not matched to a gene; V was cut back by 0 bases and J by 1 base. The CDR3 has 16 amino acids. CDR3 nucleotides: TGCGCCAGCAGCCAAGACCCCGGGACAGAGAACACTGAAGCTTTCTTT. It yields the protein CASSQDPGTENTEAFF.

The V call is TRBV6-5, the J call TRBJ1-1; 8 positions match TRBD1. Per the germline V gene, CDR1 is MNHEY and CDR2 is SVGAGI. J lost 3 bases, V lost 4 bases, and 10 bases had no gene match. The CDR3 sequence is 16 residues long. For the CDR3, the DNA is TGTGCCAGCAGTTCGGACAGGGAGGTGGTGTACACTGAAGCTTTCTTT. This sequence encodes CASSSDREVVYTEAFF.

The V call is TRBV5-6, the J call TRBJ2-5; 15 bases match TRBD2. Germline V gene lookup returns CDR1 SGHDT and CDR2 YYEEEE. V gave up 0 bases and J gave up 7 bases; unmatched junction bases: 1. This CDR3 region has 15 residues. CDR3 bases: TGTGCCAGCAGCTTGGGGACTAGCGGGAGGGGGACCCAGTACTTC. It codes for CASSLGTSGRGTQYF.